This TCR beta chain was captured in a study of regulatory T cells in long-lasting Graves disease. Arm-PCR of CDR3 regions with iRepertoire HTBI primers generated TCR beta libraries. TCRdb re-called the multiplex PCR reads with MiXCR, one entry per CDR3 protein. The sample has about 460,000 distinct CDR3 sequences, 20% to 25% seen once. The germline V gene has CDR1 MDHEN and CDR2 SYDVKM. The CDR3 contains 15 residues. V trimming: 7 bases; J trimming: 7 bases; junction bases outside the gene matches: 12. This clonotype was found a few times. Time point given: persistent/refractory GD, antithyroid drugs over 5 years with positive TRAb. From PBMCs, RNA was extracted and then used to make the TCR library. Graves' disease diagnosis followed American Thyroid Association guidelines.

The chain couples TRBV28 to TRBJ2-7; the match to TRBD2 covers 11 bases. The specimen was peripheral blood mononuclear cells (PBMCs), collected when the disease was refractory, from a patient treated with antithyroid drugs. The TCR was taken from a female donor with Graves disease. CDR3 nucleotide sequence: TGTGCCAGCACAAACATAGCGGGGGGGCCAGGGGAGCAGTACTTC. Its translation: CASTNIAGGPGEQYF.